One sample yielded the 13 T cell receptor beta chains listed below, sequenced in a study of B cell selection in AIRE deficiency. The protocol was immunoSEQ multiplex PCR, while the TCRdb copy is restricted to in-frame clones and leaves out a portion. The data contain roughly 24,000 clones, over 80% of them singletons. Regulatory T cells were sorted as CD4+CD25hiCD127low/negative. What was sequenced was CD4+CD25+ Tregs sorted from PBMCs. The receptors come from a human donor in good health.

The chain is built from TRBV2 and TRBJ2-1, with 12 bases that match TRBD2. The CDR3 totals 19 residues. CDR1 is SNHLY and CDR2 is FYNNEI in the germline V gene. Germline trimming cut 5 bases from V and 8 bases from J; bases unmatched to any gene: 19. The CDR3 protein is CASSLQSGLAGGQWDEQFF. CDR3 DNA sequence: TGTGCCAGCAGTCTCCAAAGCGGCCTAGCGGGGGGGCAGTGGGATGAGCAGTTCTTC. The entire variable domain, with the rest obtained from reference TRBV2 and TRBJ2-1, is as follows: EPEVTQTPSHQVTQMGQEVILRCVPISNHLYFYWYRQILGQKVEFLVSFYNNEISEKSEIFDDQFSVERPDGSNFTLKIRSTKLEDSAMYFCASSLQSGLAGGQWDEQFFGPGTRLTVL.

The chain joins TRBV7-9 to TRBJ1-2, with a tentative D call TRBD1 (5 bases). Germline V lookup: CDR1 SEHNR, CDR2 FQNEAQ (reference sequence). V was trimmed by 6 bases and J by 8 bases, leaving 19 bases between them. The CDR3 length is 14 residues. The CDR3 sequence: CASSLDSPLLGYTF. The CDR3 nucleotides read TGTGCCAGCAGTCTAGACAGCCCTCTTCTAGGCTACACCTTC.

This sequence joins TRBV6-6 and TRBJ2-7, with D perhaps TRBD1 (5 bases). This CDR3 contains 13 residues. Germline-derived CDR1 and CDR2 are MNHNY and SVGAGI (reference sequence). The ends were cut back, 6 bases at V and 4 bases at J, with 13 bases in the middle. The CDR3 protein is CASRESGLYEQYF. CDR3 in DNA: TGTGCCAGCAGGGAATCAGGGTTGTACGAGCAGTACTTC.

The J gene is TRBJ1-1, the V gene TRBV30; a weak D match, TRBD1 (6 bases). Trimming cost V 3 bases and J 1 base, with 15 bases left between them. Per the germline V gene, CDR1 is GTSNPN and CDR2 is SVGIG (reference sequence). The CDR3 runs to 15 residues. The CDR3 loop is CAWRIRLGANTEAFF. The DNA of the CDR3 is TGTGCCTGGAGGATTCGTTTGGGGGCGAACACTGAAGCTTTCTTT.

The rearrangement links TRBV25-1 to TRBJ1-1; no clear D. Germline assignment: CDR1 MGHDK and CDR2 SYGVNS. The CDR3 totals 12 residues. Trimming took off 2 bases at V and 5 bases at J, with 6 bases between the two ends. For the CDR3, the DNA is TGTGCCAGCAGTGAACTTCCGACTGAAGCTTTCTTT. Translating it yields CASSELPTEAFF.

The chain is built from TRBV27 and TRBJ1-5, with TRBD1 matching 9 bases. CDR3 size: 15 residues. V lost 3 bases, J lost 7 bases, and 7 bases stayed unmatched. From germline, CDR1 is MNHEY and CDR2 SMNVEV (reference sequence). The CDR3 nucleotides are TGTGCCAGCAGTTTGGGACAGGGCGGGAAGCAGCCCCAGCATTTT. Amino acids: CASSLGQGGKQPQHF.

The chain employs TRBV9 and TRBJ1-6; a weak D match, TRBD1 (6 bases). The germline V and J ends were trimmed by 0 bases and 10 bases, with 17 bases remaining between them. The CDR3 is 16 residues long. Germline CDR1 SGDLS, CDR2 YYNGEE. For the CDR3, the DNA is TGTGCCAGCAGCGTAGCGACCGGGACAAAATCCTCACCCCTCCACTTT. Residues: CASSVATGTKSSPLHF.

The DNA of the CDR3 is TGTGCCAGCAGCCCTAATTCTGAAGCTTTCTTT. This encodes CASSPNSEAFF. The V and J genes are TRBV7-9 and TRBJ1-1, with no clear D. Germline loops: CDR1 SEHNR, CDR2 FQNEAQ (reference sequence). The CDR3 is made up of 11 amino acids. Trimming pared 5 bases from V and 6 bases from J, leaving 7 bases between.

The chain carries TRBV11-3 and TRBJ1-5; D unresolved. Germline V gene sequence: CDR1 SGHNT, CDR2 YENEEA. Trimming stripped 1 base from V and 2 bases from J, with 6 bases between. The CDR3 covers 14 residues. CDR3 bases: TGTGCCAGCAGCTTAGGGGGTGGCAATCAGCCCCAGCATTTT. Protein product: CASSLGGGNQPQHF. The variable domain in full, with the rest retrieved from reference TRBV11-3 and TRBJ1-5, is EAGVVQSPRYKIIEKKQPVAFWCNPISGHNTLYWYLQNLGQGPELLIRYENEEAVDDSQLPKDRFSAERLKGVDSTLKIQPAELGDSAVYLCASSLGGGNQPQHFGDGTRLSIL.

The chain uses TRBV9 and TRBJ2-2; the D is unclear. Germline CDR1 is SGDLS and CDR2 is YYNGEE. Trimming took off 2 bases at V and 1 base at J, with 0 bases between the two ends. This CDR3 is 12 amino acids long. The CDR3 loop is CASSVNTGELFF. CDR3 nucleotides: TGTGCCAGCAGCGTGAACACCGGGGAGCTGTTTTTT.

The chain is built from TRBV11-3 and TRBJ2-3; D is tentatively TRBD1 or TRBD2 (5 bases each). This CDR3 spans 15 amino acids. The V end lost 3 bases, the J end lost 0 bases, and 10 bases lay between the germline ends. Germline V gives CDR1 SGHNT, CDR2 YENEEA. The CDR3 region is CASSLGTASTDTQYF. Here the CDR3 DNA reads TGTGCCAGCAGCTTGGGGACGGCAAGCACAGATACGCAGTATTTT.

The genes are TRBV5-1 and TRBJ2-7; either TRBD1 or TRBD2 may supply D (5 bases each). This CDR3 comprises 14 residues. Germline V lookup: CDR1 SGHRS, CDR2 YFSETQ. The V end was cut by 4 bases, the J end by 5 bases, with 16 bases between. The CDR3 loop reads CASSLRDHHDEQYF. The CDR3 DNA reads as TGCGCCAGCAGCCTGAGGGACCATCATGACGAGCAGTACTTC.

The gene calls are TRBV6-6 and TRBJ2-1; no clear D. CDR1 and CDR2 from the germline V gene are MNHNY and SVGAGI (reference sequence). V dropped 7 bases and J dropped 5 bases, with 12 bases sitting between them. CDR3 length: 13 amino acids. The CDR3 protein is CASKQTSHNEQFF. The CDR3 DNA reads as TGTGCCAGCAAGCAAACAAGCCACAATGAGCAGTTCTTC.